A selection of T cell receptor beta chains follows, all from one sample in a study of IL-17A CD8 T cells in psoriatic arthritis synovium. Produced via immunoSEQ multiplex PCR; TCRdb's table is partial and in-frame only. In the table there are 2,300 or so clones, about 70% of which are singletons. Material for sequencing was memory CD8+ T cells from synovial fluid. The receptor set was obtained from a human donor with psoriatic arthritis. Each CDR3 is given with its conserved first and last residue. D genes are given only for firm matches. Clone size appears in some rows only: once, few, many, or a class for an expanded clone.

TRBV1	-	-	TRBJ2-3	TGCACCAGCAGCCAGCTGGGACTAGCGGGGCTCAAGGGGAGCACAGATACGCAGTATTTT	CTSSQLGLAGLKGSTDTQYF
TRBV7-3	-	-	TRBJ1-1	TGTGCCAGCAGCTCTGGGCAAGTGAACACTGAAGCTTTCTTT	CASSSGQVNTEAFF
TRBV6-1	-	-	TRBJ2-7	TGTGCCAGCAGTGAAGGTGACACTGGAGGCTACGAGCAGTACTTC	CASSEGDTGGYEQYF
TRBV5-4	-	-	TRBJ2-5	TGTGCCAGCAGCTTGGTCGGCGGCCAAGAGACCCAGTACTTC	CASSLVGGQETQYF
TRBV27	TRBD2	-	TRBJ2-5	TGTGCCAGCACCCGAACGGGAGAGCGGGGATCGCGAGAGACCCAGTACTTC	CASTRTGERGSRETQYF
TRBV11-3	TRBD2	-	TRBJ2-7	TGTGCCAGCAGCTACGAAGCGGGGGGCTACGAGCAGTACTTC	CASSYEAGGYEQYF
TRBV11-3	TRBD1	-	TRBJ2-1	TGTGCCAGCAGCCATTTGGACAGGGTGTATGAGCAGTTCTTC	CASSHLDRVYEQFF
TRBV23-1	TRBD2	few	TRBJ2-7	TGCGCCAGCAGAACCATTAACGGGGGGGAGTCCTACGAGCAGTACTTC	CASRTINGGESYEQYF
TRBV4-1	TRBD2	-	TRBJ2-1	TGCGCCAGCAGCCAGGGGGGGGAGGATGAGCAGTTCTTC	CASSQGGEDEQFF
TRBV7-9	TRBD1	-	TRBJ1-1	TGTGCCAGCAGCTCTTATACAGGGGTCCCCACTGAAGCTTTCTTT	CASSSYTGVPTEAFF
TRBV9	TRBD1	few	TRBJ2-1	TGTGCCAGCAGCGGGGGCCACAGGGGTGGCTACAATGAGCAGTTCTTC	CASSGGHRGGYNEQFF
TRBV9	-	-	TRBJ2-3	TGTGCCAGCAGCCAGGGGCTCTGGCAGGATACGCAGTATTTT	CASSQGLWQDTQYF
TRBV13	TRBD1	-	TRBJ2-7	TGTGCCAGCAGCTCATTGGACAGGGGCGAGCAGTACTTC	CASSSLDRGEQYF
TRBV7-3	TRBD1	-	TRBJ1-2	TGTGCCAGCAGCGAGACGACAGGGGGCGCCTATGGCTACACCTTC	CASSETTGGAYGYTF
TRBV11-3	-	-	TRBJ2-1	TGTGCCAGCAGCTTATTCGGGCCTTCTTTTGAGCAGTTCTTC	CASSLFGPSFEQFF
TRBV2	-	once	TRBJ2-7	TGTGCCAGCCACCGGGCCTACGAGCAGTACTTC	CASHRAYEQYF
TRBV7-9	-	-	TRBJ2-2	TGTGCCAGCAGCTCCAGGGATCGGGACACCGGGGAGCTGTTTTTT	CASSSRDRDTGELFF
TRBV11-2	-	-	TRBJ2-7	TGTGCCAGCAGCTTGGGGGTCCTGGGCTACGAGCAGTACTTC	CASSLGVLGYEQYF
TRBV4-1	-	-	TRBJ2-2	TGCGCCAGCAGCCTCCTCCCCGGGGAGCTGTTTTTT	CASSLLPGELFF
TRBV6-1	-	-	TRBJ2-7	TGTGCCAGCAGTGGGGGGGTCCCTTTCTCCTACGAGCAGTACTTC	CASSGGVPFSYEQYF
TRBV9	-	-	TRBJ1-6	TGTGCCAGCAGCGTAGAGGGAATGGCCGGTTCACCCCTCCACTTT	CASSVEGMAGSPLHF
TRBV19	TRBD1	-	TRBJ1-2	TGTGCCAGCGGACAGGGCCCTGGAGATGGCTACACCTTC	CASGQGPGDGYTF
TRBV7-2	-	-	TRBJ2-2	TGTGCCAGCAGCTTAGGAGGGACCGGGGAGCTGTTTTTT	CASSLGGTGELFF
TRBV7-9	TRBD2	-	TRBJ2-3	TGTGCCAGCAGACCCGGGACTAGCGGGGGGGCACGGGCAGATACGCAGTATTTT	CASRPGTSGGARADTQYF
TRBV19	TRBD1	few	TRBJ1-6	TGTGCCAGTAGTATAGAGTTTTCAGGGGGCAATTCACCCCTCCACTTT	CASSIEFSGGNSPLHF
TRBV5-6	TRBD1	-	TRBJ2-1	TGTGCCAGCAGCCTCCCCCACGGGACAGCTTACTACAATGAGCAGTTCTTC	CASSLPHGTAYYNEQFF
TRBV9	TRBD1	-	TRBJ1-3	TGTGCCAGCAGCGTAGCGGGGACAGGGGATGGAAACACCATATATTTT	CASSVAGTGDGNTIYF
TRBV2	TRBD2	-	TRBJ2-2	TGTGCCAGCTTGACTAGCGGGGCACCGAACACCGGGGAGCTGTTTTTT	CASLTSGAPNTGELFF
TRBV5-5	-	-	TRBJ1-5	TGTGCCAGCAGCTTGGTGGCGGGGTCTCAGCCCCAGCATTTT	CASSLVAGSQPQHF
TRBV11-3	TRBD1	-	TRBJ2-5	TGTGCCAGCAGCCACCGGGACAGGGAAGAGACCCAGTACTTC	CASSHRDREETQYF
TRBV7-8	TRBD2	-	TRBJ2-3	TGTGCCAGCAGCTTAGCGCTCAGCGGGGGGCCGGGGACAGATACGCAGTATTTT	CASSLALSGGPGTDTQYF
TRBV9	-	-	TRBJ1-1	TGTGCCAGCAGCGTAGTGGGGCCCCCGAACACTGAAGCTTTCTTT	CASSVVGPPNTEAFF
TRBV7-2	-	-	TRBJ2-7	TGTGCCAGCAGCTTGGCGCCCTACGAGCAGTACTTC	CASSLAPYEQYF
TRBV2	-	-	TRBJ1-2	TGTGCCAGCACCTCTGACCTCTATGGCTACACCTTC	CASTSDLYGYTF
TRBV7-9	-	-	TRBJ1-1	TGTGCCAGCAGGTCTGGGGGGAACACTGAAGCTTTCTTT	CASRSGGNTEAFF
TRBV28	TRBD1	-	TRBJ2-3	TGTGCCAGCAGCACCAACACTCCGGGACAGGGGGTCCCAGATACGCAGTATTTT	CASSTNTPGQGVPDTQYF
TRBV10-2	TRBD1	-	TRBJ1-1	TGCGCCAGCAGCGAAGGACAGGGCAACACTGAAGCTTTCTTT	CASSEGQGNTEAFF
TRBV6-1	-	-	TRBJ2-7	TGTGCCAGCAGCCCAGGGGGGGGGCAGCGCTACGAGCAGTACTTC	CASSPGGGQRYEQYF
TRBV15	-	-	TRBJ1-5	TGTGCCACCCAGAGCAATAGCAATCAGCCCCAGCATTTT	CATQSNSNQPQHF
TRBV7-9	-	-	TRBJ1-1	TGTGCCAGCAGCTTAGGAGGGTTGAACACTGAAGCTTTCTTT	CASSLGGLNTEAFF
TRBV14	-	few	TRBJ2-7	TGTGCCAGCAGCCAAGATTTCTGGATGTACGAGCAGTACTTC	CASSQDFWMYEQYF
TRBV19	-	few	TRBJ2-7	TGTGCCAGTGGTTATACCGAGCAGTACTTC	CASGYTEQYF
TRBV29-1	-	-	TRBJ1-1	TGCAGCGTTGGTGCCGGGGACACTGAAGCTTTCTTT	CSVGAGDTEAFF
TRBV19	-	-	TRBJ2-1	TGTGCCAGTAGTATCCCGGGCAGGGATGAGCAGTTCTTC	CASSIPGRDEQFF
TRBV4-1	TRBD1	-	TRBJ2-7	TGCGCCAGCAGCCAGCTGGTCAGGGGGCCCTACGAGCAGTACTTC	CASSQLVRGPYEQYF
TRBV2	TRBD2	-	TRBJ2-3	TGTGCCAGCAGGTTTGCGGCTAGCGGGACCACAGATACGCAGTATTTT	CASRFAASGTTDTQYF